The sequence of this TCR beta chain was determined in a study of blood T cell repertoires in COVID-19. Study information: The origin of the acute and convalescent COVID-19 samples was the United States, Italy and Spain. Sources were T cells, B-cell-depleted T cells, or PBMCs; the material itself was cDNA or gDNA.

Losses at the gene ends were 4 bases for V and 6 bases for J; bases not matched to a gene: 12. The CDR3 spans 16 residues. Per germline, CDR1 MNHEY and CDR2 SVGAGI. Original data processing: Scientists estimated how many nucleated cells there were by amplifying reference gene primers. Produced via immunoSEQ multiplex PCR; TCRdb's table is partial and in-frame only. V and J calls and clone size are as listed in that table; D and trimming were resolved from the DNA. In the table there are about 200,000 clones, approximately 90% of which are singletons. The material sequenced was peripheral blood. This TCR was recovered from a man aged 50-59 years with acute or convalescent COVID-19. V gene TRBV6-5 combines with J gene TRBJ1-1; TRBD1 matches 9 bases. CDR3 in amino acids: CASSSPGQGNRPEAFF. CDR3 in DNA: TGTGCCAGCAGTTCCCCGGGACAGGGAAACCGTCCTGAAGCTTTCTTT.